This T cell receptor (beta chain) is from a study of lymphopenia after photon versus proton radiotherapy (dated by TCRdb to between 2018 and 2021). A note on the overall study: Photon and proton radiation therapy were compared by the study for their immunological effects in patients with gastrointestinal tumors who developed high-grade lymphopenia. The cohort comprised 20 patients with gastrointestinal tumors who received either photon or proton therapy and then developed lymphopenia. The goal of the study was to describe how the two radiation modalities differ in their effects on the immune system.

Study-wide findings and limitations: Across the cohort, an inverse correlation was found between a larger post-nadir drop in TCR diversity and overall survival time among patients who died. After the lymphocyte count nadir, oligoclonal expansion, especially of CD8+ Temra cells, was observed in photon-treated repertoires, and the drop in diversity was driven by this expansion. The authors looked at the survival association only in patients who died, and they framed better survival with proton therapy as a possibility rather than a demonstrated result. During treatment, patients who received photon therapy lost naive T cells and TCR diversity and gained effector/memory populations, whereas patients who received proton therapy remained relatively stable.

The receptor library was made with the immunoSEQ multiplex PCR assay. Deep sequencing of rearranged TCR beta loci, alongside multiparametric flow cytometry, was used to profile T cell repertoires. The table was pulled from immuneACCESS by TCRdb, which kept in-frame rearrangements only. Such tables lose some clones; where checked, under half of the loss comes from unresolved V genes, and the rest has no known cause. The table for this sample lists approximately 150,000 clones; approximately 91% of them were counted only once. Jointly, the top ten make up around 4.7% of the sample. The germline V gene encodes CDR1 MDHEN and CDR2 SYDVKM. Cut back by 5 bases and 0 bases, the V and J ends lie 11 bases apart. Measured from the cysteine to the phenylalanine, the CDR3 is 14 residues long. Left in the record is the CDR3 DNA by itself, 42 bases read in frame from the first base. Comments on this clone: What this receptor recognizes is not known. Base qualities are not recorded, but no much larger clone differs from it by a single base.

The V and J genes are TRBV28 and TRBJ2-7, and possibly TRBD2, on 5 matching bases. Here the sequenced sample was peripheral blood, taken from a patient treated with photon-based radiotherapy. This TCR came from a man aged 50 to 59 with gastric cancer. The DNA reads TGTGCCAGCAGTGCTAGCAGGCCCTCCTACGAGCAGTACTTC. Its protein is CASSASRPSYEQYF.